The clone carrying this TCR beta chain was detected ten times or more. The sample belongs to a study of molecular identifiers for immune sequencing clone quantification. Via MiXCR, TCRdb re-called the PCR reads, giving one row per CDR3 protein. The sample carries over 70,000 distinct CDR3 sequences, around a quarter recorded once. The CDR3 loop spans 13 amino acids. CDR1 and CDR2 (germline): MGHDK, SYGVNS. V was clipped by 4 bases and J by 2 bases, with 9 bases between them. The sequenced material came from naive CD8+ T cells from blood, with Jurkat cell RNA spiked in. Subset specified: FACS-sorted CD8+CD4-CCR7+CD45RA+ naive T cells. The J gene is TRBJ2-7, the V gene TRBV25-1; D is uncertain. This TCR derives from a human donor in good health. Some libraries in this study had Jurkat cell RNA spiked in. In DNA, the CDR3 is TGTGCCAGCAGTGCATACGGACCCTACGAGCAGTACTTC. Translation gives CASSAYGPYEQYF.